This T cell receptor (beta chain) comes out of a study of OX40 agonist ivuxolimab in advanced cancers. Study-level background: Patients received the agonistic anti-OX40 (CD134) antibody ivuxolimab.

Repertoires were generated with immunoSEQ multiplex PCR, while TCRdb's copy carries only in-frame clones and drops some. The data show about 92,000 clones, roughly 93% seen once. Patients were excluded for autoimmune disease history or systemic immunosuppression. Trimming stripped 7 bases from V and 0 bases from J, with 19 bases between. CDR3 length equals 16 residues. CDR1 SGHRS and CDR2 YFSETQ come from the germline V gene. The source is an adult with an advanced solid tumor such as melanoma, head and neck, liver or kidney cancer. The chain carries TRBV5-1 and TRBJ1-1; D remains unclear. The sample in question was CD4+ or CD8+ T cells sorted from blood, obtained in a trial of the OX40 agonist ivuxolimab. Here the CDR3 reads CASGRQRSVMNTEAFF. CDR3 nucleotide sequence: TGCGCCAGCGGTCGACAACGAAGTGTAATGAACACTGAAGCTTTCTTT.